Listed here are 23 T cell receptor beta chains from one sample, sequenced in a study of cytomegalovirus exposure and HLA in healthy donors. Primers included in the PCR were 60 Vbeta and 13 Jbeta primers. The assay was immunoSEQ multiplex PCR, and TCRdb's table has in-frame clones only and misses some. The sample contains about 130,000 clones, around 85% of which appear only once. Input material: PBMCs. The receptors shown here come from a woman aged 25 to 39 in good health and CMV-seropositive.

The table lists this clone with a count of one. This rearrangement joins TRBV10-3 to TRBJ2-1; 12 bases match TRBD2. Germline V gene sequence: CDR1 ENHRY, CDR2 SYGVKD. The CDR3 covers 13 residues. The ends lost 8 bases at V and 5 bases at J; junction bases unmatched: 1. For the CDR3, the DNA is TGTGCCATCCGGACTAGCGGGAACAATGAGCAGTTCTTC. It encodes CAIRTSGNNEQFF.

The chain joins TRBV7-3 to TRBJ2-1, with 7 positions matching TRBD1. Per germline, CDR1 SGHTA and CDR2 FQGTGA. Trimming removed 4 bases from V and 2 bases from J; junction bases left unmatched: 2. This CDR3 comprises 14 residues. In DNA form, the CDR3 reads TGTGCCAGCAGCTCACAGGGGCCCTACAATGAGCAGTTCTTC. Its translation is CASSSQGPYNEQFF.

The chain joins TRBV6-6 to TRBJ2-1; tentative D call: TRBD2 (5 bases). V lost 0 bases and J 8 bases, leaving 11 bases between the germline ends. Germline V gives CDR1 MNHNY, CDR2 SVGAGI (reference sequence). The CDR3 has 14 amino acids. CDR3 coding DNA: TGTGCCAGCAGTTACTCCGGGGAACTCCATGAGCAGTTCTTC. The encoded protein is CASSYSGELHEQFF.

This rearrangement joins TRBV2 to TRBJ2-1, with a tentative D call TRBD1 (6 bases). The CDR3 has 12 amino acids. Germline CDR1 and CDR2: SNHLY and FYNNEI. The germline V and J ends were trimmed by 6 bases and 8 bases, with 11 bases remaining between them. CDR3 sequence (DNA): TGTGCCAGCAGCCTGGACAGCGATGAGCAGTTCTTC. The encoded protein is CASSLDSDEQFF.

This chain links TRBV28 with TRBJ1-5; tentative D call: TRBD1 (6 bases). V was clipped by 2 bases and J by 7 bases, with 18 bases between them. Per the germline V gene, CDR1 is MDHEN and CDR2 is SYDVKM. The CDR3 sequence is 16 residues long. The CDR3 is CASSLGWVGAGQPQHF. The CDR3 coding sequence is TGTGCCAGCAGTTTAGGGTGGGTGGGGGCAGGGCAGCCCCAGCATTTT.

This clone is a singleton in its sample. V gene TRBV19 combines with J gene TRBJ1-5; TRBD1 aligns across 9 bases. Germline V gene data show CDR1 as LNHDA and CDR2 as SQIVND (reference sequence). This CDR3 region has 17 residues. CDR3 nucleotides: TGTATCCCCAGGGCGGGACAGGGAGTAGCGCAGGGTCAGCCCCAGCATTTT. This encodes CIPRAGQGVAQGQPQHF.

The chain employs TRBV5-8 and TRBJ2-1, with 11 bases that match TRBD2. The CDR3 spans 16 residues. J gave up 8 bases and V 4 bases, and 11 bases lay outside the gene matches. The V gene's germline CDR1 is SGHTS and CDR2 YDEGEE. The DNA for the CDR3 is TGTGCCAGCAGCACGTTAGCGGGGGGGCCGGGCCATGAGCAGTTCTTC. Translated, it gives CASSTLAGGPGHEQFF. Together with reference TRBV5-8 and TRBJ2-1, the CDR3 gives the full variable domain: EAGVTQSPTHLIKTRGQQATLRCSPISGHTSVYWYQQALGLGLQFLLWYDEGEERNRGNFPPRFSGRQFPNYSSELNVNALELEDSALYLCASSTLAGGPGHEQFFGPGTRLTVL.

This clone has just one count. V is TRBV19 and J is TRBJ2-7; D may be TRBD2 (6 bases). Germline V CDR1 and CDR2: LNHDA, SQIVND (reference sequence). This CDR3 has 15 residues. V was shortened by 5 bases and J by 6 bases, with 20 bases between the two germline ends. The CDR3 DNA follows: TGTGCCAGTAGTCCCCGGACTACGTCGGTTTCCGAGCAGTACTTC. It translates to CASSPRTTSVSEQYF.

The chain is built from TRBV30 and TRBJ1-2; no firm D call. This CDR3 contains 13 residues. Germline loops: CDR1 GTSNPN, CDR2 SVGIG (reference sequence). V was trimmed by 0 bases and J by 8 bases, leaving 13 bases between them. DNA for the CDR3: TGTGCCTGGAGTGTGAACCCTAGCAAGGGCTACACCTTC. Its translation is CAWSVNPSKGYTF.

This clone showed up just once. The chain has TRBV2 and TRBJ2-3; 7 bases agree with TRBD2. This CDR3 has 15 residues. Germline CDR1 SNHLY, CDR2 FYNNEI. V shed 6 bases and J 1 base; nucleotides not matched to a gene: 7. The CDR3 nucleotides read TGTGCCAGCAGCGGGACGGGGGGAGGCACAGATACGCAGTATTTT. Residues: CASSGTGGGTDTQYF.

The chain uses TRBV21-1 and TRBJ1-5; the D call TRBD1 from the table was never checked on the DNA. TRBV21-1 is termed a pseudogene. This CDR3 is 16 amino acids long. CDR3 coding DNA: TGTGCCAGCAGCAATGGGGACAGGGGTAGCAATCAGCCCCAGCATTTT. Residues: CASSNGDRGSNQPQHF.

CDR3 coding DNA: TGTGCCAGCAGCCTCTCGGGGACAGCGGGAAACACCATATATTTT. It yields the protein CASSLSGTAGNTIYF. The rearrangement links TRBV2 to TRBJ1-3; 7 nucleotides match TRBD1. This CDR3 region has 15 residues. CDR1 and CDR2 (germline): SNHLY, FYNNEI. The ends lost 6 bases at V and 4 bases at J; junction bases unmatched: 9. The full variable domain, its missing parts supplied by reference TRBV2 and TRBJ1-3, is EPEVTQTPSHQVTQMGQEVILRCVPISNHLYFYWYRQILGQKVEFLVSFYNNEISEKSEIFDDQFSVERPDGSNFTLKIRSTKLEDSAMYFCASSLSGTAGNTIYFGEGSWLTVV.

This chain uses TRBV2 with TRBJ2-7, with TRBD2 identical over 10 bases. Germline CDR1 reads SNHLY; CDR2 reads FYNNEI. There are 13 residues in the CDR3. V was clipped by 8 bases and J by 4 bases; unmatched bases: 5. The CDR3 region has the DNA TGTGCCAGCGAGCTAGCGGGAGTATACGAGCAGTACTTC. This sequence encodes CASELAGVYEQYF.

This chain links TRBV7-2 with TRBJ1-2, with D possibly TRBD1 on 5 matching bases. CDR1 and CDR2 (germline): SGHTA, FQGNSA. Trimming removed 5 bases at V and 0 bases at J, with 19 bases between. The CDR3 consists of 17 residues. This CDR3 reads CASSPGGTVPANYGYTF. In nucleotides, the CDR3 is TGTGCCAGCAGCCCTGGGGGGACGGTCCCAGCTAACTATGGCTACACCTTC.

The chain combines TRBV30 with TRBJ2-1; the D gene is possibly TRBD2 (6 bases). V gave up 3 bases and J gave up 4 bases, with 13 bases separating them. CDR1 is GTSNPN and CDR2 is SVGIG in the germline V gene (reference sequence). There are 14 residues in the CDR3. The CDR3: CAWSQTGLYNEQFF. The CDR3 nucleotides are TGTGCCTGGAGCCAGACGGGACTTTACAATGAGCAGTTCTTC.

As regards this clone: At the DNA level, this CDR3 is encoded by other sequences in the same sample as well. The chain carries TRBV13 and TRBJ2-7; D call uncertain. The V end lost 4 bases, the J end lost 3 bases, and 10 bases lay between the germline ends. The V gene's germline CDR1 is PRHDT and CDR2 FYEKMQ (reference sequence). This CDR3 comprises 13 residues. The CDR3 nucleotides are TGTGCCAGCAGCTCGCCCCCCTACTACGAGCAGTACTTC. It translates to CASSSPPYYEQYF.

This clone was observed a few times. V usage is TRBV7-9 and J usage is TRBJ1-1; D is unresolved. Germline CDR1 SEHNR, CDR2 FQNEAQ (reference sequence). The CDR3 is 11 residues long. V gave up 5 bases and J gave up 6 bases, with 7 bases separating them. DNA for the CDR3: TGTGCCAGCAGCCCCGCGGCTGAAGCTTTCTTT. It codes for CASSPAAEAFF.

The chain couples TRBV28 to TRBJ2-4; D may be TRBD2 (5 bases). In germline, CDR1 is MDHEN, CDR2 SYDVKM. The CDR3 covers 15 residues. Deletions cut 3 bases from V and 0 bases from J, with 9 bases between. In DNA form, the CDR3 reads TGTGCCAGCAGTTTCCTCGGGGTAGCCAAAAACATTCAGTACTTC. This gives the protein CASSFLGVAKNIQYF.

V gene TRBV7-3 combines with J gene TRBJ2-5; D is possibly TRBD1 (6 bases). CDR1 SGHTA and CDR2 FQGTGA come from the germline V gene. V dropped 5 bases and J dropped 2 bases, with 9 bases sitting between them. This CDR3 spans 13 amino acids. CDR3 DNA sequence: TGTGCCAGCAGCCAGGGGTATCAAGAGACCCAGTACTTC. It yields the protein CASSQGYQETQYF.

The rearrangement links TRBV7-3 to TRBJ1-6; 8 bases map to TRBD1. The CDR3 has 15 amino acids. V lost 0 bases, J lost 10 bases, and 5 bases stayed unmatched. The germline CDR1 and CDR2 sequences are SGHTA and FQGTGA. CDR3 DNA: TGTGCCAGCAGCTTAACTCCAGGGGGCGGGTCACCCCTCCACTTT. Amino acid sequence: CASSLTPGGGSPLHF. The full variable domain, rest sourced from reference TRBV7-3 and TRBJ1-6, is GAGVSQTPSNKVTEKGKYVELRCDPISGHTALYWYRQSLGQGPEFLIYFQGTGAADDSGLPNDRFFAVRPEGSVSTLKIQRTERGDSAVYLCASSLTPGGGSPLHFGNGTRLTVT.

The sample holds one count of this clone. CDR3 DNA sequence: TGTGCCAGCAGCTTAGGAGCCTCTGGGGCCAACGTCCTGACTTTC. Amino acid sequence: CASSLGASGANVLTF. This chain connects TRBV11-2 to TRBJ2-6; no definite D call. Germline lookup yields CDR1 SGHAT and CDR2 FQNNGV. The CDR3 is 15 amino acids. V lost 1 base to trimming and J lost 0 bases, with 4 bases between them.

This chain links TRBV5-1 with TRBJ2-3; 9 bases align to TRBD1. This CDR3 has 15 residues. After removal of 4 bases from V and 4 bases from J, the junction contained 7 bases not matched to a gene. The V gene's germline CDR1 is SGHRS and CDR2 YFSETQ. This CDR3 is CASSADRGEADTQYF. DNA of the CDR3: TGCGCCAGCAGCGCCGACAGGGGGGAGGCAGATACGCAGTATTTT. Together with reference TRBV5-1 and TRBJ2-3, the CDR3 gives the full variable domain: KAGVTQTPRYLIKTRGQQVTLSCSPISGHRSVSWYQQTPGQGLQFLFEYFSETQRNKGNFPGRFSGRQFSNSRSEMNVSTLELGDSALYLCASSADRGEADTQYFGPGTRLTVL.

The V gene is TRBV27, the J gene TRBJ1-1; D ambiguous. The CDR3 consists of 13 residues. V lost 2 bases and J 8 bases, leaving 12 bases between the germline ends. Germline V CDR1 and CDR2: MNHEY, SMNVEV (reference sequence). CDR3 sequence (DNA): TGTGCCAGCAGTTTAACGACTACCACAGAAGCTTTCTTT. Translated, it gives CASSLTTTTEAFF.